The 2 T cell receptor beta chains presented below share a single source sample, sequenced in a study of T cell responses to AZD1222 COVID-19 vaccine. The protocol was immunoSEQ multiplex PCR, while the TCRdb copy is restricted to in-frame clones and leaves out a portion. The data contain roughly 180,000 clones, 90% to 95% of them singletons. Sequenced here: peripheral blood, sampled on day 0 of AZD1222 vaccination. All receptors come from an adult in good health.

This chain joins TRBV9 and TRBJ2-1, with 12 positions matching TRBD2. The J segment lost 4 bases and the V segment lost 4 bases, leaving 21 bases of the junction unmatched. CDR1 SGDLS and CDR2 YYNGEE come from the germline V gene. The CDR3 runs 21 residues. This chain's CDR3 is CASSPKRGASGRAGRYNEQFF. Here the CDR3 DNA reads TGTGCCAGCAGCCCTAAGAGGGGGGCTAGCGGGAGGGCCGGACGATACAATGAGCAGTTCTTC.

The genes are TRBV30 and TRBJ2-3; a possible D gene is TRBD2 (7 bases). The CDR3 has 16 amino acids. V shed 6 bases and J shed 1 base, with 20 bases lying between them. Germline CDR1 and CDR2: GTSNPN and SVGIG (reference sequence). The CDR3 region has the DNA TGTGCCTGTAAATCAGGAGGGGGGGCCGGCACAGATACGCAGTATTTT. Translated, it gives CACKSGGGAGTDTQYF.